The 29 T cell receptor beta chains below were found in one sample sequenced in a study of T cell responses to AZD1222 COVID-19 vaccine listed by TCRdb under 2021. The time point label on this specimen signifies: about 28 days (+/-7) after the second vaccine dose. The receptor library was made with the immunoSEQ multiplex PCR assay. As stored in TCRdb, this immuneACCESS dataset retains in-frame rearrangements with V and J assigned. A fraction of the clones does not appear; measured against another copy, unresolved V genes explain less than half of the discrepancy, and the remainder lacks a known reason. Recorded for this sample are 80,000 or so clones; roughly 85% of them occurred a single time. The top ten constitute about 10% of the sample. Source: peripheral blood, taken 28 days after the second AZD1222 dose. All receptors derive from an adult who received the AZD1222 COVID-19 vaccine.

The CDR3 is CSASGDFYGYTF. The CDR3 DNA is TGCAGTGCTAGTGGCGACTTCTATGGCTACACCTTC. The J gene is TRBJ1-2, the V gene TRBV20-1; D gene ambiguous. V was pared by 3 bases and J by 4 bases, with 9 bases between. Germline V CDR1 and CDR2: DFQATT, SNEGSKA (reference sequence). The CDR3 contains 12 residues.

This chain joins TRBV7-3 and TRBJ1-1; 9 bases fit TRBD1. With V trimmed by 5 bases and J by 4 bases, 5 bases remained unmatched. The CDR3 has 14 residues. Germline-derived CDR1 and CDR2 are SGHTA and FQGTGA. CDR3 sequence (DNA): TGTGCCAGCAGCGGACAGGGGCCGGGCACTGAAGCTTTCTTT. Residues: CASSGQGPGTEAFF. Filled out from reference TRBV7-3 and TRBJ1-1, the complete variable domain reads GAGVSQTPSNKVTEKGKYVELRCDPISGHTALYWYRQSLGQGPEFLIYFQGTGAADDSGLPNDRFFAVRPEGSVSTLKIQRTERGDSAVYLCASSGQGPGTEAFFGQGTRLTVV.

CDR3 nucleotide sequence: TGTGCCAGCAGTGAATGGAGGGGCCCACAGGGTATGAATTCACCCCTCCACTTT. It specifies CASSEWRGPQGMNSPLHF. The chain combines TRBV25-1 with TRBJ1-6, with D perhaps TRBD1 (6 bases). Germline V gives CDR1 MGHDK, CDR2 SYGVNS. V lost 1 base and J lost 7, with 20 bases in between. This CDR3 spans 18 amino acids.

The rearrangement links TRBV5-3 to TRBJ1-5; 11 positions match TRBD1. TRBV5-3 is flagged as an ORF with uncertain function. Losses at the gene ends were 4 bases for V and 0 bases for J; bases not matched to a gene: 15. The CDR3 is 20 amino acids. As DNA, the CDR3 is TGTGCCAGAAGCATGGGGGACAGGGGGAGACCCCAAAATAGCAATCAGCCCCAGCATTTT. It encodes CARSMGDRGRPQNSNQPQHF.

The rearrangement joins TRBV28 to TRBJ1-1; 7 bases match TRBD1. The V segment lost 6 bases and the J segment 3 bases; nucleotides outside the gene matches: 13. CDR1 and CDR2 from the germline V gene are MDHEN and SYDVKM. The CDR3 loop spans 16 amino acids. CDR3 loop: CASSPDRTWGDTEAFF. In DNA form, the CDR3 reads TGTGCCAGCAGCCCGGACAGGACATGGGGGGACACTGAAGCTTTCTTT.

This clone was picked up a small number of times. V is TRBV7-9 and J is TRBJ2-1; tentative D call: TRBD1 (6 bases). V was cut by 4 bases and J by 3 bases, with 10 bases left in between. The CDR3 consists of 14 residues. Germline CDR1 and CDR2: SEHNR and FQNEAQ (reference sequence). CDR3 in amino acids: CASSSRQDYNEQFF. In nucleotides, the CDR3 is TGTGCCAGCAGCTCCCGACAGGACTACAATGAGCAGTTCTTC.

The V gene is TRBV7-2, the J gene TRBJ2-5, with D hard to call. This CDR3 comprises 14 residues. With 7 bases removed from V and 2 bases from J, the gap between germline ends came to 14 bases. Germline CDR1 is SGHTA and CDR2 is FQGNSA. CDR3 sequence: CASNNGGEQETQYF. The CDR3 nucleotides read TGTGCCAGCAATAACGGTGGGGAACAAGAGACCCAGTACTTC.

The gene calls are TRBV28 and TRBJ2-7; 8 nucleotides align to TRBD1. With V trimmed by 1 base and J by 5 bases, 7 bases remained unmatched. The CDR3 consists of 15 residues. The germline V gene encodes CDR1 MDHEN and CDR2 SYDVKM. CDR3: CASSLYTGGTDEQYF. The DNA of the CDR3 is TGTGCCAGCAGTTTATATACAGGGGGTACAGACGAGCAGTACTTC. Filled out from reference TRBV28 and TRBJ2-7, the complete variable domain reads DVKVTQSSRYLVKRTGEKVFLECVQDMDHENMFWYRQDPGLGLRLIYFSYDVKMKEKGDIPEGYSVSREKKERFSLILESASTNQTSMYLCASSLYTGGTDEQYFGPGTRLTVT.

This chain links TRBV5-8 with TRBJ1-5, with D hard to call. Trimming removed 3 bases from V and 3 bases from J, with 7 bases in between. The germline gives CDR1 SGHTS, CDR2 YDEGEE. The CDR3 length is 13 residues. The CDR3 DNA sequence: TGTGCCAGCAGCTGGAGATTCAATCAGCCCCAGCATTTT. Protein product: CASSWRFNQPQHF.

The CDR3 reads CASSLLGQEDSPLHF. The DNA of the CDR3 is TGTGCCAGCAGCTTGTTGGGACAGGAGGATTCACCCCTCCACTTT. The chain carries TRBV5-5 and TRBJ1-6, with 8 bases fitting TRBD1. The germline gives CDR1 SGHKS, CDR2 YYEKEE (reference sequence). This CDR3 comprises 15 residues. The V and J ends lost 1 base and 8 bases, in that order; junction bases with no gene match: 5.

V gene TRBV5-6 combines with J gene TRBJ2-1; 8 bases align to TRBD2. Germline V gene sequence: CDR1 SGHDT, CDR2 YYEEEE. The CDR3 extends over 14 amino acids. J gave up 8 bases and V 2 bases, and 6 bases lay outside the gene matches. The CDR3 DNA reads TGTGCCAGCAGCTTTCGGGGGGGCCGCGATGAGCAGTTCTTC. Translating it yields CASSFRGGRDEQFF.

V and J are TRBV30 and TRBJ1-2; the D is unclear. The V end was cut by 4 bases, the J end by 3 bases, with 12 bases between. The germline CDR1 and CDR2 sequences are GTSNPN and SVGIG (reference sequence). CDR3 length equals 13 residues. The CDR3 reads CAWNGGYDYGYTF. CDR3 nucleotide sequence: TGTGCCTGGAACGGAGGGTACGACTATGGCTACACCTTC.

This clone has only a few counts. Here the CDR3 DNA reads TGTGCCAGCAGCCAAGAAGGGGGGACTGGAAACACCATATATTTT. It yields the protein CASSQEGGTGNTIYF. The genes are TRBV4-2 and TRBJ1-3; tentative D call: TRBD1 (6 bases). Germline V CDR1 and CDR2: LGHNA, YNFKEQ. The CDR3 sequence is 15 residues long. Trimming cost V 0 bases and J 2 bases, with 8 bases left between them.

The chain is built from TRBV9 and TRBJ2-3, with 10 nucleotides matching TRBD2. Germline assignment: CDR1 SGDLS and CDR2 YYNGEE. With 1 base clipped from V and 2 bases from J, the junction kept 19 bases outside the gene matches. This CDR3 region has 21 residues. In DNA form, the CDR3 reads TGTGCCAGCAGCGTACTTCCAAGGGGCCAGGCTAGCGGGGGTGTCACAGATACGCAGTATTTT. This sequence encodes CASSVLPRGQASGGVTDTQYF.

The chain links TRBV6-6 to TRBJ1-6, with D hard to call. CDR1 is MNHNY, CDR2 SVGAGI, per germline (reference sequence). The CDR3 contains 15 residues. Trimming took 2 bases from V and 8 from J, leaving 13 bases between them. CDR3 amino acids: CASSYVQAFDSPLHF. CDR3 bases: TGTGCCAGCAGTTACGTCCAGGCATTTGATTCACCCCTCCACTTT.

V usage is TRBV7-2 and J usage is TRBJ1-5; no clear D gene. Germline lookup yields CDR1 SGHTA and CDR2 FQGNSA. V dropped 1 base and J dropped 4 bases, with 8 bases sitting between them. This CDR3 is 14 amino acids long. The CDR3 sequence is CASSLGPGNQPQHF. The CDR3 DNA reads TGTGCCAGCAGCTTAGGTCCAGGTAATCAGCCCCAGCATTTT.

CDR3 DNA sequence: TGTGCCAGCAGTTTGGACTTTTCCCAACTGTTTTTT. This translates into CASSLDFSQLFF. The V call is TRBV12-3 or TRBV12-4, the J call TRBJ1-4; D remains ambiguous. This CDR3 has 12 residues. V was shortened by 3 bases and J by 12 bases, with 11 bases between the two germline ends.

The CDR3 sequence is CSVEQGPQNTEAFF. CDR3 nucleotides: TGCAGCGTTGAACAGGGACCTCAGAACACTGAAGCTTTCTTT. The chain employs TRBV29-1 and TRBJ1-1; D might be TRBD1 (5 bases). V lost 2 bases and J lost 1, with 11 bases in between. The CDR3 contains 14 residues. CDR1 SQVTM and CDR2 ANQGSEA come from the germline V gene.

CDR3 residues: CASSGQGTYEQYF. Written as DNA, the CDR3 is TGTGCCAGCAGTGGACAGGGAACCTACGAGCAGTACTTC. The rearrangement joins TRBV6-6 to TRBJ2-7; 8 bases match TRBD1. Germline-derived CDR1 and CDR2 are MNHNY and SVGAGI (reference sequence). The CDR3 contains 13 residues. J lost 2 bases, V lost 5 bases, and 2 bases had no gene match.

This clone appeared a few times. The chain couples TRBV5-1 to TRBJ2-3; 10 positions agree with TRBD2. Germline-derived CDR1 and CDR2 are SGHRS and YFSETQ. The CDR3 contains 17 residues. V was clipped by 0 bases and J by 0 bases; unmatched bases: 4. The CDR3 bases are TGCGCCAGCAGCTTGGGCCCAGCGGGGGGGAGCACAGATACGCAGTATTTT. Translation: CASSLGPAGGSTDTQYF.

The rearrangement joins TRBV5-4 to TRBJ2-1; 8 bases match TRBD2. There are 16 residues in the CDR3. The V gene end was trimmed by 6 bases and the J gene end by 6 bases; junction bases not matched to a gene: 14. Germline V CDR1 and CDR2: SGHNT, YYREEE (reference sequence). The CDR3 region is CASTGGAGLGGNEQFF. In DNA, the CDR3 is TGTGCCAGCACCGGTGGTGCGGGACTAGGTGGCAATGAGCAGTTCTTC.

The chain carries TRBV11-2 and TRBJ1-6; 7 bases fit TRBD1. CDR3 size: 15 residues. Germline V gene data show CDR1 as SGHAT and CDR2 as FQNNGV. Unmatched junction bases numbered 8, after V lost 5 bases and J lost 7 bases. CDR3 amino acids: CASSNRQGSNSPLHF. Here the CDR3 DNA reads TGTGCCAGCAGCAATCGACAGGGTAGCAATTCACCCCTCCACTTT.

The J gene is TRBJ2-1, the V gene TRBV27; D is perhaps TRBD2 (6 bases). Germline CDR1 is MNHEY and CDR2 is SMNVEV (reference sequence). This CDR3 spans 14 amino acids. V dropped 5 bases and J dropped 5 bases, with 13 bases sitting between them. The DNA of the CDR3 is TGTGCCAGCAGTCCCGCGGGGAGCAACAATGAGCAGTTCTTC. Its translation: CASSPAGSNNEQFF.

This clone was seen a single time. This rearrangement joins TRBV6-1 to TRBJ2-5; TRBD2 matches at 8 bases. The junction had 7 bases not matched to a gene; V was cut back by 4 bases and J by 0 bases. Germline values: CDR1 MNHNS, CDR2 SASEGT. The CDR3 length is 16 residues. CDR3 DNA: TGTGCCAGCAGTGGAGGACTAGCTGCGTACCAAGAGACCCAGTACTTC. Its protein is CASSGGLAAYQETQYF.

This chain links TRBV7-9 with TRBJ2-7, with D possibly matching TRBD1 (6 bases). Germline values: CDR1 SEHNR, CDR2 FQNEAQ (reference sequence). The CDR3 runs to 14 residues. Trimming cost V 8 bases and J 6 bases, with 20 bases left between them. CDR3 nucleotides: TGTGCCAGCCGGACCGATAAGCAGGGGACCGAGCAGTACTTC. This gives the protein CASRTDKQGTEQYF. Together with reference TRBV7-9 and TRBJ2-7, the CDR3 gives the full variable domain: DTGVSQNPRHKITKRGQNVTFRCDPISEHNRLYWYRQTLGQGPEFLTYFQNEAQLEKSRLLSDRFSAERPKGSFSTLEIQRTEQGDSAMYLCASRTDKQGTEQYFGPGTRLTVT.

The CDR3: CASSEVTTEAFF. CDR3 DNA: TGTGCCAGCAGCGAGGTAACGACTGAAGCTTTCTTT. The V and J genes are TRBV28 and TRBJ1-1, with D unresolved. The V and J ends lost 6 bases and 5 bases respectively, with 10 bases between them. This CDR3 comprises 12 residues. The V gene's germline CDR1 is MDHEN and CDR2 SYDVKM.

The V call is TRBV9, the J call TRBJ1-4, with 10 bases lining up with TRBD1. Looked up from germline, CDR1 is SGDLS and CDR2 is YYNGEE. The CDR3 extends over 16 amino acids. V shed 3 bases and J 9 bases; nucleotides not matched to a gene: 11. The CDR3 spells CASSAGVGQGEQKLFF. The DNA of the CDR3 is TGTGCCAGCAGCGCGGGGGTAGGACAGGGGGAGCAAAAACTGTTTTTT. The full variable domain, completed using reference TRBV9 and TRBJ1-4, is DSGVTQTPKHLITATGQRVTLRCSPRSGDLSVYWYQQSLDQGLQFLIQYYNGEERAKGNILERFSAQQFPDLHSELNLSSLELGDSALYFCASSAGVGQGEQKLFFGSGTQLSVL.

The chain combines TRBV11-2 with TRBJ1-6; D not certain. Trimming took off 0 bases at V and 9 bases at J, with 15 bases between the two ends. This CDR3 contains 16 residues. CDR1 is SGHAT, CDR2 FQNNGV, per germline. The CDR3: CASSLDGRPTRSPLHF. The DNA of the CDR3 is TGTGCCAGCAGCTTAGATGGTCGACCGACGCGTTCACCCCTCCACTTT.

This clone has a handful of counts. This chain joins TRBV21-1 and TRBJ2-5; the table's D call, TRBD2, has no DNA check behind it. TRBV21-1 is a documented pseudogene. The CDR3 has 18 residues. The CDR3 loop is CASSKTRTSGGPGETQYF. The CDR3 nucleotides read TGTGCCAGCAGCAAGACCCGGACTAGCGGGGGGCCTGGCGAGACCCAGTACTTC.